The 29 T cell receptor beta chains in this list originate from one sample, sequenced in a study of CD8+CD57+ T cells in acquired aplastic anemia. Genomic DNA, serving as template, underwent TCR beta VDJ and CDR3 profiling. One entry per CDR3 protein, called by TCRdb with MiXCR from the reads. The sample lists over 200,000 distinct CDR3 sequences, around 60% occurring once. Sequenced sample: sorted CD4+, CD8+, or CD8+CD57+ T cells (not recorded which) from PBMCs. These receptors were collected from a human donor in good health.

The J gene is TRBJ2-7, the V gene TRBV2; D unresolved. The germline V gene has CDR1 SNHLY and CDR2 FYNNEI. The CDR3 consists of 12 residues. Trimming took off 1 base at V and 6 bases at J, with 7 bases between the two ends. The CDR3 DNA reads TGTGCCAGCAGTGAAGGTGGTCTCGAGCAGTACTTC. This codes for CASSEGGLEQYF.

The rearrangement joins TRBV2 to TRBJ2-7; D not certain. This CDR3 spans 14 amino acids. Per the germline V gene, CDR1 is SNHLY and CDR2 is FYNNEI. V was clipped by 6 bases and J by 4 bases, with 16 bases between them. The CDR3 DNA follows: TGTGCCAGCAGCGCCAATATTTACTCTTACGAGCAGTACTTC. Translated: CASSANIYSYEQYF.

This chain connects TRBV5-6 to TRBJ1-2, with D unclear. V was shortened by 1 base and J by 2 bases, with 9 bases between the two germline ends. Germline V gives CDR1 SGHDT, CDR2 YYEEEE. The CDR3 loop spans 14 amino acids. DNA of the CDR3: TGTGCCAGCAGCTTGTTGGGGTCCAACTATGGCTACACCTTC. Translation gives CASSLLGSNYGYTF.

The V call is TRBV7-9, the J call TRBJ1-6, with D unclear. The germline V gene has CDR1 SEHNR and CDR2 FQNEAQ (reference sequence). Trimming stripped 5 bases from V and 10 bases from J, with 15 bases between. This CDR3 has 14 residues. The CDR3, as DNA: TGTGCCAGCAGCCAAGATGACGGCGGCTCACCCCTCCACTTT. Translation gives CASSQDDGGSPLHF.

Ten or more counts support this clonotype. The chain has TRBV4-3 and TRBJ2-7; perhaps TRBD2 as D (6 bases). The germline V and J ends were trimmed by 3 bases and 3 bases, with 15 bases remaining between them. Looked up from germline, CDR1 is LGHNA and CDR2 is YSLEER. CDR3 length: 15 amino acids. CDR3 loop: CASSQMGPGGYEQYF. In DNA form, the CDR3 reads TGCGCCAGCAGCCAGATGGGCCCCGGGGGCTACGAGCAGTACTTC.

The rearrangement links TRBV2 to TRBJ2-2; TRBD2 matches at 10 bases. With 6 bases clipped from V and 2 bases from J, the junction kept 6 bases outside the gene matches. CDR3 size: 16 residues. Per the germline V gene, CDR1 is SNHLY and CDR2 is FYNNEI. CDR3 coding DNA: TGTGCCAGCAGGAGTAGCGGGGGGCCTAACACCGGGGAGCTGTTTTTT. Its translation is CASRSSGGPNTGELFF.

This rearrangement joins TRBV7-2 to TRBJ2-7; 14 positions match TRBD2. V lost 4 bases and J lost 3; bases outside the gene matches: 14. The CDR3 consists of 19 residues. CDR1 is SGHTA and CDR2 is FQGNSA in the germline V gene. As DNA, the CDR3 is TGTGCCAGCAGCTCCCCTCGGGACTCGGGACTAGCGGGAGTCTACGAGCAGTACTTC. Residues: CASSSPRDSGLAGVYEQYF.

The J gene is TRBJ2-5, the V gene TRBV7-9, with D perhaps matching TRBD2 (6 bases). The germline CDR1 and CDR2 sequences are SEHNR and FQNEAQ (reference sequence). This CDR3 is 15 amino acids long. Trimming removed 0 bases from V and 4 bases from J, with 12 bases in between. The CDR3 DNA follows: TGTGCCAGCAGCTTAGCGGGGGGACGTATAGAGACCCAGTACTTC. This sequence encodes CASSLAGGRIETQYF.

The chain uses TRBV20-1 and TRBJ2-1; 10 nucleotides agree with TRBD2. Germline CDR1 and CDR2: DFQATT and SNEGSKA (reference sequence). CDR3 length equals 14 residues. V lost 1 base and J lost 5; bases outside the gene matches: 2. CDR3 loop: CSARAGTSDNEQFF. Here the CDR3 DNA reads TGCAGTGCTAGAGCCGGGACTAGCGACAATGAGCAGTTCTTC.

The sample holds a few counts of this clonotype. V usage is TRBV27 and J usage is TRBJ2-1, with D tentatively TRBD1 (6 bases). Germline V gene data show CDR1 as MNHEY and CDR2 as SMNVEV (reference sequence). This CDR3 is 14 amino acids long. V lost 3 bases to trimming and J lost 5 bases, with 11 bases between them. The DNA for the CDR3 is TGTGCCAGCAGTTTCATGACAGGCCACAATGAGCAGTTCTTC. This translates into CASSFMTGHNEQFF.

The rearrangement links TRBV6-5 to TRBJ2-1, with TRBD1 matching 7 bases. The V and J ends lost 8 bases and 3 bases, in that order; junction bases with no gene match: 13. The CDR3 has 16 amino acids. CDR1 is MNHEY, CDR2 SVGAGI, per germline. Here the CDR3 reads CASRNTKGAIYNEQFF. CDR3 coding DNA: TGTGCCAGCCGCAATACCAAGGGGGCGATCTACAATGAGCAGTTCTTC.

This clonotype was recorded many times. V and J are TRBV7-9 and TRBJ1-1, with D hard to call. Looked up from germline, CDR1 is SEHNR and CDR2 is FQNEAQ (reference sequence). The CDR3 totals 13 residues. V was pared by 6 bases and J by 5 bases, with 13 bases between. CDR3 coding DNA: TGTGCCAGCAGTTCGCTAGGGAGTACTGAAGCTTTCTTT. Amino acid sequence: CASSSLGSTEAFF.

This clonotype was seen repeatedly, ten times or more. The junction and the germline gene differ at one end; a read error may be behind it. This chain links TRBV3-1 with TRBJ1-3; D possibly corresponds to TRBD1 (5 bases). The V gene's germline CDR1 is LGHDT and CDR2 YNNKEL (reference sequence). The CDR3 has 12 amino acids. The chain's CDR3 is CASSQTPPGLDF. Here the CDR3 DNA reads TGTGCCAGCAGCCAAACCCCTCCGGGACTGGATTTT.

This clonotype was observed many times. CDR3 region: CASSFGETQYF. The CDR3 DNA reads TGTGCCAGCAGCTTCGGAGAGACCCAGTACTTC. The V call is TRBV12-3 or TRBV12-4, the J call TRBJ2-5, with unresolved D. This CDR3 has 11 amino acids. With 6 bases removed from V and 4 bases from J, the gap between germline ends came to 6 bases.

This clonotype was seen ten or more times. The genes are TRBV25-1 and TRBJ2-7; 11 nucleotides agree with TRBD1. The CDR3 runs 15 residues. The V segment lost 7 bases and the J segment 2 bases; nucleotides outside the gene matches: 7. CDR1 is MGHDK and CDR2 is SYGVNS in the germline V gene. CDR3 region: CASTPRDRGTYEQYF. In nucleotides, the CDR3 is TGTGCCAGCACCCCCCGGGACAGGGGGACCTACGAGCAGTACTTC.

J is TRBJ1-1 and V is TRBV6-1, with D possibly being TRBD1 (5 bases). The CDR3 extends over 12 amino acids. V was pared by 4 bases and J by 11 bases, with 14 bases between. The germline gives CDR1 MNHNS, CDR2 SASEGT. The CDR3 sequence: CASSGGVWKAFF. The CDR3 region has the DNA TGTGCCAGCAGTGGAGGGGTTTGGAAGGCTTTCTTT.

The gene calls are TRBV7-3 and TRBJ2-7; 7 bases are shared with TRBD1. Germline loops: CDR1 SGHTA, CDR2 FQGTGA. The V segment lost 6 bases and the J segment 0 bases; nucleotides outside the gene matches: 8. CDR3 length: 15 residues. The CDR3 loop is CASRAGTALSYEQYF. The CDR3 region has the DNA TGTGCCAGCAGAGCCGGGACAGCACTCTCCTACGAGCAGTACTTC.

This clonotype has just one count. This rearrangement joins TRBV9 to TRBJ2-5; TRBD1 aligns across 9 bases. Germline V gene lookup returns CDR1 SGDLS and CDR2 YYNGEE. The CDR3 loop spans 14 amino acids. The V segment lost 3 bases and the J segment 5 bases; nucleotides outside the gene matches: 5. Here the CDR3 DNA reads TGTGCCAGCAGCGCAACAGGGGGCGGGGAGACCCAGTACTTC. It yields the protein CASSATGGGETQYF.

As to this clonotype: The junction departs from the called germline gene at one end, perhaps through a read error. The rearrangement joins TRBV10-3 to TRBJ2-1; a weak D match, TRBD1 (5 bases). Germline V gene lookup returns CDR1 ENHRY and CDR2 SYGVKD. The CDR3 spans 17 residues. Written as DNA, the CDR3 is TGTGCCACCAGTCTCGGCAGGGCGAATAGCTCCTACAATGGGCAGTTCTTC. Protein product: CATSLGRANSSYNGQFF.

This clonotype was picked up many times. The chain carries TRBV12-3 or TRBV12-4 and TRBJ2-3; TRBD2 is a possible D gene (6 bases). V shed 7 bases and J shed 2 bases, with 13 bases lying between them. The CDR3 is made up of 14 amino acids. CDR3 protein: CASTPGLPTDTQYF. The CDR3 region has the DNA TGTGCCAGCACCCCGGGACTCCCCACAGATACGCAGTATTTT.

This clonotype came up many times. The chain is built from TRBV6-5 and TRBJ2-2, with 7 bases that match TRBD1. CDR1 is MNHEY and CDR2 is SVGAGI in the germline V gene. The ends lost 0 bases at V and 7 bases at J; junction bases unmatched: 2. The CDR3 loop spans 14 amino acids. CDR3 DNA sequence: TGTGCCAGCAGTTACTCCCGGGACAGCGGGGAGCTGTTTTTT. Translated, it gives CASSYSRDSGELFF.

The chain couples TRBV19 to TRBJ2-3; TRBD2 agrees at 13 bases. This CDR3 is 15 amino acids long. Trimming took 6 bases from V and 0 from J; bases not matched to a gene: 0. The germline CDR1 and CDR2 sequences are LNHDA and SQIVND (reference sequence). The CDR3 nucleotides are TGTGCCAGTAGGACTAGCGGGGGGAGCACAGATACGCAGTATTTT. Translation: CASRTSGGSTDTQYF.

As concerns this clonotype: The junction departs from germline at one end; a sequencing error may be responsible. The CDR3 DNA is TGTGCCAGCAGCTTAAGGGTCTCCTGGCGGGCCGGCACCGATACGCAGTATTTT. It yields the protein CASSLRVSWRAGTDTQYF. The V call is TRBV7-8, the J call TRBJ2-3, with a weak D call TRBD2 (5 bases). The length of the CDR3 is 18 residues. Germline V gives CDR1 SGHVS, CDR2 FQNEAQ.

This clonotype was detected only a few times. The chain links TRBV12-5 to TRBJ2-3, with 11 bases identical to TRBD2. This CDR3 is 18 amino acids long. J gave up 4 bases and V 5 bases, and 14 bases lay outside the gene matches. CDR1 and CDR2 from the germline V gene are LGHNT and FRNRAP. The DNA of the CDR3 is TGTGCTAGTGGTACCACTAGCGGGAGTTCGTTTTGGGCAGATACGCAGTATTTT. Translation: CASGTTSGSSFWADTQYF. Together with reference TRBV12-5 and TRBJ2-3, the CDR3 gives the full variable domain: DARVTQTPRHKVTEMGQEVTMRCQPILGHNTVFWYRQTMMQGLELLAYFRNRAPLDDSGMPKDRFSAEMPDATLATLKIQPSEPRDSAVYFCASGTTSGSSFWADTQYFGPGTRLTVL.

The table lists this clonotype with many counts. The chain is built from TRBV5-4 and TRBJ1-2; the D gene is possibly TRBD1 (5 bases). This CDR3 has 12 amino acids. Germline V gene lookup returns CDR1 SGHNT and CDR2 YYREEE (reference sequence). V was shortened by 4 bases and J by 4 bases, with 8 bases between the two germline ends. The CDR3: CASSPGLYGYTF. CDR3 bases: TGTGCCAGCAGCCCGGGACTCTATGGCTACACCTTC.

The DNA of the CDR3 is TGCAGTGCTAGAGATTTCGGGGGGGGCCTCTACAATGGGCAGTATTTT. As protein: CSARDFGGGLYNGQYF. This chain links TRBV20-1 with TRBJ2-3; 8 bases match TRBD2. V lost 0 bases and J lost 11; bases outside the gene matches: 16. Germline V gives CDR1 DFQATT, CDR2 SNEGSKA (reference sequence). The CDR3 has 16 amino acids.

There are many counts of this clonotype. The rearrangement uses TRBV5-6 and TRBJ2-7; maybe TRBD1 (5 bases). In germline, CDR1 is SGHDT, CDR2 YYEEEE. The CDR3 runs 14 residues. V gave up 2 bases and J gave up 2 bases, with 11 bases separating them. CDR3 nucleotides: TGTGCCAGCAGCTTATCAGGGTTTCCCTACGAGCAGTACTTC. Its protein is CASSLSGFPYEQYF.

This clonotype was seen at least ten times. The CDR3 nucleotides read TGCAGCGTTGACTCTTTTGGTGAGCAGTTCTTC. Translating gives CSVDSFGEQFF. The gene calls are TRBV29-1 and TRBJ2-1; D ambiguous. Looked up from germline, CDR1 is SQVTM and CDR2 is ANQGSEA. The CDR3 is made up of 11 amino acids. The V gene lost 3 bases and the J gene lost 9 bases, with 9 bases spanning the gap.

The rearrangement uses TRBV19 and TRBJ2-7; D is unresolved. There are 15 residues in the CDR3. Germline-derived CDR1 and CDR2 are LNHDA and SQIVND (reference sequence). V was pared by 9 bases and J by 4 bases, with 22 bases between. This chain's CDR3 is CASSVTAFAWYEQYF. In DNA form, the CDR3 reads TGTGCCAGCAGCGTTACAGCTTTCGCTTGGTACGAGCAGTACTTC.